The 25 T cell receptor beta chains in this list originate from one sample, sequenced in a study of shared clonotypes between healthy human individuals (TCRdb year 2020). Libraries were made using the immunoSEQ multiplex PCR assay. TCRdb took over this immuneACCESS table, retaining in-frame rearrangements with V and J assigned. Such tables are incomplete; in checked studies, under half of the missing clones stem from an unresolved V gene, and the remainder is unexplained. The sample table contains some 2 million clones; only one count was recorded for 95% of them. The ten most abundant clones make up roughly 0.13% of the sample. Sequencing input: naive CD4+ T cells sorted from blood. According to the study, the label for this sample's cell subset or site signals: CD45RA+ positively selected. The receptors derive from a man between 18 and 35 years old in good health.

CDR3: CASSSQGTGELFF. The DNA for the CDR3 is TGTGCCAGCAGCTCACAGGGGACCGGGGAGCTGTTTTTT. The chain couples TRBV7-2 to TRBJ2-2; 7 bases are shared with TRBD1. CDR3 size: 13 residues. Per the germline V gene, CDR1 is SGHTA and CDR2 is FQGNSA. The V segment lost 4 bases and the J segment 5 bases; nucleotides outside the gene matches: 1. The full variable domain, in which reference TRBV7-2 and TRBJ2-2 provide the parts outside the CDR3, is GAGVSQSPSNKVTEKGKDVELRCDPISGHTALYWYRQSLGQGLEFLIYFQGNSAPDKSGLPSDRFSAERTGGSVSTLTIQRTQQEDSAVYLCASSSQGTGELFFGEGSRLTVL.

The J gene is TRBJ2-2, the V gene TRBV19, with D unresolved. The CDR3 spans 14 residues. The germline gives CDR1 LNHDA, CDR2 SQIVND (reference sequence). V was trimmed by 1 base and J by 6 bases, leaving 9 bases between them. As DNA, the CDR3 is TGTGCCAGTAGTATAGGGGGTTGGGCCGGGGAGCTGTTTTTT. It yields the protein CASSIGGWAGELFF.

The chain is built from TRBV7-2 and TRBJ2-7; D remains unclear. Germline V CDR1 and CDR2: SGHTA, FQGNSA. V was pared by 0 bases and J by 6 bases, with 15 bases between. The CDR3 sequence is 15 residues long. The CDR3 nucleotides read TGTGCCAGCAGCTTAGCGCAGCCAGGTTCGAGCGAGCAGTACTTC. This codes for CASSLAQPGSSEQYF.

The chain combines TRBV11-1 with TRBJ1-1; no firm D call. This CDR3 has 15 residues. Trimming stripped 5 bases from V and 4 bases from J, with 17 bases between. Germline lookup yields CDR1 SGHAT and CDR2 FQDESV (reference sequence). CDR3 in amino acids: CASSTPGVPGTEAFF. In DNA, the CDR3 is TGTGCCAGCAGCACCCCCGGGGTTCCGGGCACTGAAGCTTTCTTT.

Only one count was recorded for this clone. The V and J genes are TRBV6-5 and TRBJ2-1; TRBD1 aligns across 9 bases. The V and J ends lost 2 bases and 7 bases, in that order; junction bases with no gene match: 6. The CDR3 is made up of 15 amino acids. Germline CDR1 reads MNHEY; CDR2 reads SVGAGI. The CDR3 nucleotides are TGTGCCAGCAGTTACGAGGGGACAGGGAGAAATGAGCAGTTCTTC. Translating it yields CASSYEGTGRNEQFF.

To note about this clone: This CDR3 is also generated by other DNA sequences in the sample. The CDR3 protein is CASSLVGNEQFF. The DNA of the CDR3 is TGTGCCAGCAGTTTAGTGGGTAATGAGCAGTTCTTC. The genes are TRBV28 and TRBJ2-1, with D uncertain. CDR1 is MDHEN and CDR2 is SYDVKM in the germline V gene. V was clipped by 2 bases and J by 7 bases, with 6 bases between them. The CDR3 totals 12 residues.

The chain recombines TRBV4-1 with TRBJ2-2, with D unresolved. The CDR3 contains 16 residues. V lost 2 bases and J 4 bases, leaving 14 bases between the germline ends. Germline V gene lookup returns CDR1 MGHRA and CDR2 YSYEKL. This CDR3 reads CASSQLQDWGTGELFF. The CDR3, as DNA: TGCGCCAGCAGCCAACTTCAGGATTGGGGCACCGGGGAGCTGTTTTTT.

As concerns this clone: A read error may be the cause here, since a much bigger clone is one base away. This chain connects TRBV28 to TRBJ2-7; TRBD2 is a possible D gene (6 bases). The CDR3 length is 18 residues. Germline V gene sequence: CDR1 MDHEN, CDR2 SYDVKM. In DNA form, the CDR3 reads TGTGCCAGCAGTTTACCCCTAAACCGGACTATTCGATCCTACGAGCGGTACTTC. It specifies CASSLPLNRTIRSYERYF.

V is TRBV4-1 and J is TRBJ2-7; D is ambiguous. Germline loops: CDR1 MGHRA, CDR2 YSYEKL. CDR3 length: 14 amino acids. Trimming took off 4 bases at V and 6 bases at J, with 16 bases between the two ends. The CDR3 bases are TGCGCCAGCAGCCTCGAAGATGGCGCAGGCGAGCAGTACTTC. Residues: CASSLEDGAGEQYF.

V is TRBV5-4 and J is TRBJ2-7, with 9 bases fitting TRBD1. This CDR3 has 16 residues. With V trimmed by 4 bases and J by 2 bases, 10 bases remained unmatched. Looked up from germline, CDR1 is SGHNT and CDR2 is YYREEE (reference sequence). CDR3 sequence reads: CASSPKAGTGTYEQYF. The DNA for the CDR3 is TGTGCCAGCAGCCCTAAAGCCGGGACAGGGACCTACGAGCAGTACTTC.

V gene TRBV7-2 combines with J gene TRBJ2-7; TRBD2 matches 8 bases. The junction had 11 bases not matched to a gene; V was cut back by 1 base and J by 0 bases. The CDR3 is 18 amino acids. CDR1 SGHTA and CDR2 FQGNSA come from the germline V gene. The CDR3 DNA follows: TGTGCCAGCAGCTTAGATTCAGGTAGCGGGATGAGCTCCTACGAGCAGTACTTC. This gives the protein CASSLDSGSGMSSYEQYF.

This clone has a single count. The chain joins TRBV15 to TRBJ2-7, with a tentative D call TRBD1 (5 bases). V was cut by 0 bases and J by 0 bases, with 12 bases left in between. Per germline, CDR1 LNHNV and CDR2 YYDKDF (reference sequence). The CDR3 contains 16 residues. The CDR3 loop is CATSREQGFSSYEQYF. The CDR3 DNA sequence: TGTGCCACCAGCAGAGAGCAGGGTTTCAGCTCCTACGAGCAGTACTTC.

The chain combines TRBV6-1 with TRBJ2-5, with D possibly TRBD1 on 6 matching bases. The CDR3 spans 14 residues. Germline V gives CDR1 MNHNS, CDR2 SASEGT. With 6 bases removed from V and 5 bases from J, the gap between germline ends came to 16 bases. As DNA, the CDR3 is TGTGCCAGCAGCACAGGGACAAATTCTGAGACCCAGTACTTC. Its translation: CASSTGTNSETQYF.

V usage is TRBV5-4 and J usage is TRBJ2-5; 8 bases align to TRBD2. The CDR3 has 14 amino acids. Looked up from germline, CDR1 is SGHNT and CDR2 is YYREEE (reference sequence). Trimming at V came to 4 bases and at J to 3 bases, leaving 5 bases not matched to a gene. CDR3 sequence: CASSAGTREETQYF. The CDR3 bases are TGTGCCAGCAGCGCCGGGACTAGAGAAGAGACCCAGTACTTC. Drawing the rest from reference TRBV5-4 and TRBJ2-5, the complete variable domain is ETGVTQSPTHLIKTRGQQVTLRCSSQSGHNTVSWYQQALGQGPQFIFQYYREEENGRGNFPPRFSGLQFPNYSSELNVNALELDDSALYLCASSAGTREETQYFGPGTRLLVL.

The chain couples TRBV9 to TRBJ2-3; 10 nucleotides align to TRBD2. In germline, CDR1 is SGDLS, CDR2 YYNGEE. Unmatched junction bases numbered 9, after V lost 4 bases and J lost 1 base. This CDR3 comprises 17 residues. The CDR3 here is CASSPKWGTSGTDTQYF. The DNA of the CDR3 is TGTGCCAGCAGCCCAAAATGGGGGACTAGCGGCACAGATACGCAGTATTTT. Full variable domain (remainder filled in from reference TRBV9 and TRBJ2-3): DSGVTQTPKHLITATGQRVTLRCSPRSGDLSVYWYQQSLDQGLQFLIQYYNGEERAKGNILERFSAQQFPDLHSELNLSSLELGDSALYFCASSPKWGTSGTDTQYFGPGTRLTVL.

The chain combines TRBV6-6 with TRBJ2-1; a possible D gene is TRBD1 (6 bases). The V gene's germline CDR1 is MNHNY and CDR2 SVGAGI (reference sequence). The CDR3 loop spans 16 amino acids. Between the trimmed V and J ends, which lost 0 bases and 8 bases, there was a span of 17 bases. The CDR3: CASSYSRGTPRDEQFF. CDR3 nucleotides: TGTGCCAGCAGTTACTCACGAGGGACACCAAGGGATGAGCAGTTCTTC.

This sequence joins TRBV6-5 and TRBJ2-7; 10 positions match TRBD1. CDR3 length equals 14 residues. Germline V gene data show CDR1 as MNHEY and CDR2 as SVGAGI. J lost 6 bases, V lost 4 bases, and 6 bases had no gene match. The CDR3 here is CASSLGTGVREQYF. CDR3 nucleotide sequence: TGTGCCAGCAGTTTAGGGACAGGGGTGCGCGAGCAGTACTTC.

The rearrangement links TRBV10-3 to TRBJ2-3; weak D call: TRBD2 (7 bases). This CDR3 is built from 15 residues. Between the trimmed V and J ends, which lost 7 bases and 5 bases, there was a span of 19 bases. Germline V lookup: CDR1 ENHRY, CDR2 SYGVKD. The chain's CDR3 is CAITRMGGPVDTQYF. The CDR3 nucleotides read TGTGCCATCACCAGAATGGGGGGGCCAGTAGATACGCAGTATTTT.

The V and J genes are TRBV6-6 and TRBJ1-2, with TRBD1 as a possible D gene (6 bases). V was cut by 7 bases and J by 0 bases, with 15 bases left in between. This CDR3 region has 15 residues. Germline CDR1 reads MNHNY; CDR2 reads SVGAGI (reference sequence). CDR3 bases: TGTGCCAGCACCAGGGAGGGGGTGGCTAACTATGGCTACACCTTC. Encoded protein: CASTREGVANYGYTF.

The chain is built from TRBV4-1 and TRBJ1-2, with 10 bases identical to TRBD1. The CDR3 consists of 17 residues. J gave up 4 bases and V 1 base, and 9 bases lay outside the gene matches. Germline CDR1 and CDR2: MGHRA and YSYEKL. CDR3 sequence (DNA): TGCGCCAGCAGCCAAGTGAGGAGGACAGGGGGGGGCTATGGCTACACCTTC. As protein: CASSQVRRTGGGYGYTF.

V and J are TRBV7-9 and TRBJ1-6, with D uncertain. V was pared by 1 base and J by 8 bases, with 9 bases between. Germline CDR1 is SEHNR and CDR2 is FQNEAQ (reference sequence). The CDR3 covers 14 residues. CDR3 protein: CASSLDGIYSPLHF. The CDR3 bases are TGTGCCAGCAGCTTAGATGGCATCTATTCACCCCTCCACTTT.

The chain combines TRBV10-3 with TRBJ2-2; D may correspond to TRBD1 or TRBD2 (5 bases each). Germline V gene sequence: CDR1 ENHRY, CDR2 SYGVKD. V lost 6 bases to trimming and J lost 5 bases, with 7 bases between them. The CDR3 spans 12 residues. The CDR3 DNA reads TGTGCCATCAGGGGGACGACCGGGGAGCTGTTTTTT. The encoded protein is CAIRGTTGELFF.

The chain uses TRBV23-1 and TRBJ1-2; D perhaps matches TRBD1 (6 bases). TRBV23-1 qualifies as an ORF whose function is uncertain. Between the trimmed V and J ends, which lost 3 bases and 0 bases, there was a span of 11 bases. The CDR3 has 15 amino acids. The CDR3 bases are TGCGCCAGCAGTCACGAAGACAGGTCTAACTATGGCTACACCTTC. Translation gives CASSHEDRSNYGYTF.

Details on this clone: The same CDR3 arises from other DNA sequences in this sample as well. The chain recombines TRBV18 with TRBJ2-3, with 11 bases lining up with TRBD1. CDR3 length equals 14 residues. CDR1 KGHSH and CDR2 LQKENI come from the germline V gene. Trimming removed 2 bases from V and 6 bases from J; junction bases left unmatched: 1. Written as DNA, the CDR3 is TGTGCCAGCTCACCAAGGACAGGGGGCGATACGCAGTATTTT. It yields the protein CASSPRTGGDTQYF.

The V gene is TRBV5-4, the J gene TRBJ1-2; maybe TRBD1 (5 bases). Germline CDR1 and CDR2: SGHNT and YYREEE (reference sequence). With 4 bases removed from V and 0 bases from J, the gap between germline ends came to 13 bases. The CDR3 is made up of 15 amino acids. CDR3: CASSNQAQANYGYTF. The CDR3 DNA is TGTGCCAGCAGCAACCAGGCACAGGCTAACTATGGCTACACCTTC.